This T cell receptor (beta chain) derives from a study of T cell responses to AZD1222 COVID-19 vaccine. Details on this clone: What it binds is not known.

V lost 0 bases to trimming and J lost 5 bases; unmatched junction nucleotides: 6. This CDR3 has 16 residues. Germline-derived CDR1 and CDR2 are SGHRS and YFSETQ. Study conclusions and caveats: White British donors predominated, females outnumbered males, and clonal diversity was possibly underestimated.

The assay was immunoSEQ multiplex PCR, and TCRdb's table has in-frame clones only and misses some. This table has about 82,000 clones, 80% to 90% appearing once. Sequencing was performed on peripheral blood, taken 28 days after the second AZD1222 dose. The chain is built from TRBV5-1 and TRBJ2-1; 9 bases align to TRBD2. This TCR came from an adult who received the AZD1222 COVID-19 vaccine. CDR3 sequence (DNA): TGCGCCAGCAGCTTGGGTAGCGGGAGTTTCCACAATGAGCAGTTCTTC. Amino acids: CASSLGSGSFHNEQFF.